This passage covers 6 T cell receptor beta chains from one sample sequenced in a study of CD8 T cells in Susac syndrome. The authors reverse transcribed roughly 0.5 to 1 ug RNA with random hexamers. A single record per CDR3 protein comes from TCRdb applying MiXCR to the immunoSEQ multiplex PCR reads. The sample has some 300,000 distinct CDR3 sequences, around nine tenths seen once. Sequences were obtained from CD8+ T cells from PBMCs. The receptors originated from a human donor with multiple sclerosis.

A few counts support this clonotype. The rearrangement joins TRBV19 to TRBJ1-1; no clear D gene. The V gene's germline CDR1 is LNHDA and CDR2 SQIVND (reference sequence). The V end was cut by 5 bases, the J end by 7 bases, with 8 bases between. CDR3 length: 11 amino acids. The CDR3, as DNA: TGTGCCAGTAGTTCGGGGTTTGAAGCTTTCTTT. Translated, it gives CASSSGFEAFF.

This chain uses TRBV7-8 with TRBJ1-1; 7 bases are a match to TRBD1. Per germline, CDR1 SGHVS and CDR2 FQNEAQ. The V and J ends lost 1 base and 0 bases, in that order; junction bases with no gene match: 14. This CDR3 has 19 amino acids. As DNA, the CDR3 is TGTGCCAGCAGCTTAGAGGTAGCCGGCAGGGGGTTTTTGAACACTGAAGCTTTCTTT. Amino acids: CASSLEVAGRGFLNTEAFF.

This clonotype was observed once. The chain joins TRBV4-1 to TRBJ2-7; 13 bases are a match to TRBD2. Germline V lookup: CDR1 MGHRA, CDR2 YSYEKL. The CDR3 has 16 amino acids. Trimming removed 1 base from V and 3 bases from J; junction bases left unmatched: 3. CDR3 sequence (DNA): TGCGCCAGCAGCCAAGTACTAGCGGGGGGGTTCTACGAGCAGTACTTC. Its protein is CASSQVLAGGFYEQYF.

V gene TRBV7-9 combines with J gene TRBJ2-1, with TRBD2 matching 12 bases. Germline V gene lookup returns CDR1 SEHNR and CDR2 FQNEAQ (reference sequence). This CDR3 contains 16 residues. V dropped 1 base and J dropped 10; count of bases not matched to a gene: 8. The CDR3 coding sequence is TGTGCCAGCAGCTTAGGGACTAGCGGGGACCCCATAGAGCAGTTCTTC. Its protein product is CASSLGTSGDPIEQFF.

The gene calls are TRBV30 and TRBJ2-7; TRBD2 matches at 9 bases. Trimming at V came to 0 bases and at J to 3 bases, leaving 3 bases not matched to a gene. The CDR3 loop spans 14 amino acids. Germline CDR1 reads GTSNPN; CDR2 reads SVGIG (reference sequence). CDR3 in DNA: TGTGCCTGGAGTGTGGGTAGCGGGGGCTACGAGCAGTACTTC. Residues: CAWSVGSGGYEQYF. Based on the CDR3 plus reference TRBV30 and TRBJ2-7, the full variable domain is SQTIHQWPATLVQPVGSPLSLECTVEGTSNPNLYWYRQAAGRGLQLLFYSVGIGQISSEVPQNLSASRPQDRQFILSSKKLLLSDSGFYLCAWSVGSGGYEQYFGPGTRLTVT.

The V and J genes are TRBV19 and TRBJ1-5, with a tentative D call TRBD1 (5 bases). Trimming pared 3 bases from V and 3 bases from J, leaving 12 bases between. From germline, CDR1 is LNHDA and CDR2 SQIVND (reference sequence). The CDR3 has 15 amino acids. For the CDR3, the DNA is TGTGCCAGTAGTATTCGGGGCAGCTCCAATCAGCCCCAGCATTTT. As protein: CASSIRGSSNQPQHF.